The source of this TCR beta chain is a study of OX40 agonist ivuxolimab in advanced cancers. Background on the study: The dose-escalation cohort had hepatocellular carcinoma, melanoma, renal cell or head and neck cancer. Study outcomes and limitations: Those patients achieving a partial response at 0.1-3.0 mg/kg showed among the lowest clonal expansion. Both CD4+ and CD8+ T cell populations in blood had undergone clonal expansion by week 6 at 0.1 to 3.0 mg/kg.

The table came from immunoSEQ multiplex PCR; TCRdb's copy has only in-frame clones and leaves some out. Of about 69,000 clones in the sample, about nine tenths were seen once. Baseline, cycle 4 day 1, and cycle 7 day 1 were the blood sampling points. The CDR3 contains 15 residues. From germline, CDR1 is LNHDA and CDR2 SQIVND (reference sequence). V was cut by 7 bases and J by 0 bases, with 14 bases left in between. With respect to this clone: The antigen is unknown.

The receptor comes from an adult with an advanced solid tumor such as melanoma, head and neck, liver or kidney cancer. Specimen: CD4+ or CD8+ T cells sorted from blood, collected in a trial of the OX40 agonist ivuxolimab. The chain links TRBV19 to TRBJ2-3, with TRBD1 as a possible D gene (7 bases). The CDR3 reads CASMQGGLSTDTQYF. CDR3 in DNA: TGTGCCAGTATGCAGGGGGGATTAAGCACAGATACGCAGTATTTT. Full variable domain (outside the CDR3, taken from reference TRBV19 and TRBJ2-3): DGGITQSPKYLFRKEGQNVTLSCEQNLNHDAMYWYRQDPGQGLRLIYYSQIVNDFQKGDIAEGYSVSREKKESFPLTVTSAQKNPTAFYLCASMQGGLSTDTQYFGPGTRLTVL.